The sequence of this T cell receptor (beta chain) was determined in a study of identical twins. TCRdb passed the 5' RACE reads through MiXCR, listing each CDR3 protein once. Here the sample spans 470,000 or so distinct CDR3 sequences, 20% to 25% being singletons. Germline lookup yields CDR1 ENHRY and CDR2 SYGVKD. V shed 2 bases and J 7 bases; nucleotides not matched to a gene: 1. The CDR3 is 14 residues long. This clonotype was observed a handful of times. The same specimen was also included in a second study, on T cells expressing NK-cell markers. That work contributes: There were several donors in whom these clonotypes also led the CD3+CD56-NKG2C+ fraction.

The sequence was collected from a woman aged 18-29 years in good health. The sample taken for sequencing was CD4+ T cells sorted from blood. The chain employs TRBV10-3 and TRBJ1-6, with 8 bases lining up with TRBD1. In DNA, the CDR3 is TGTGCCATCAGTGAGGGGGACAGGAATTCACCCCTCCACTTT. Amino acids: CAISEGDRNSPLHF.